Below are 28 T cell receptor beta chains sequenced from a single sample in a study of cytomegalovirus exposure and HLA in healthy donors. This PCR relied on a set of 60 Vbeta primers and 13 Jbeta primers. Method: immunoSEQ multiplex PCR; TCRdb's copy keeps in-frame clones and lacks some. The repertoire consists of around 110,000 clones, with over 8% occurring once and the leading ten covering roughly 3.1%. The sample taken for sequencing was PBMCs. These receptor sequences come from a man aged 30 to 45 in good health and CMV-seronegative.

This clone has a handful of counts. V gene TRBV7-8 combines with J gene TRBJ1-2; tentatively, D is TRBD1 (6 bases). Trimming shortened V by 5 bases and J by 0 bases, and 7 bases separated the two germline ends. This CDR3 spans 13 amino acids. Germline CDR1 is SGHVS and CDR2 is FQNEAQ. CDR3 in amino acids: CASSRDTNYGYTF. The CDR3 DNA reads as TGTGCCAGCAGCCGGGACACTAACTATGGCTACACCTTC.

The chain recombines TRBV5-5 with TRBJ1-2; D is possibly TRBD1 (5 bases). The CDR3 has 13 residues. The V and J ends lost 5 bases and 8 bases respectively, with 16 bases between them. Germline V gene data show CDR1 as SGHKS and CDR2 as YYEKEE (reference sequence). CDR3 residues: CASSSDTITGYTF. CDR3 coding DNA: TGTGCCAGCAGTTCGGACACCATAACAGGCTACACCTTC. Full variable domain (outside the CDR3, taken from reference TRBV5-5 and TRBJ1-2): DAGVTQSPTHLIKTRGQQVTLRCSPISGHKSVSWYQQVLGQGPQFIFQYYEKEERGRGNFPDRFSARQFPNYSSELNVNALLLGDSALYLCASSSDTITGYTFGSGTRLTVV.

This clone was observed a handful of times. The V gene is TRBV6-1, the J gene TRBJ2-2; possibly TRBD1 for D (5 bases). V shed 8 bases and J shed 7 bases, with 17 bases lying between them. The V gene's germline CDR1 is MNHNS and CDR2 SASEGT. CDR3 length: 14 amino acids. The chain's CDR3 is CASLDGHPGGELFF. The CDR3, as DNA: TGTGCCAGCCTCGACGGACACCCGGGCGGGGAGCTGTTTTTT.

The chain combines TRBV19 with TRBJ1-2; D not certain. Germline CDR1 is LNHDA and CDR2 is SQIVND (reference sequence). V lost 3 bases, J lost 6 bases, and 8 bases lay in between. The CDR3 has 12 residues. Here the CDR3 reads CASSIGGDGYTF. The CDR3 DNA follows: TGTGCCAGTAGTATCGGCGGGGATGGCTACACCTTC.

This clone appeared a few times. The chain joins TRBV5-4 to TRBJ2-5, with 10 bases lining up with TRBD2. The CDR3 totals 15 residues. Per germline, CDR1 SGHNT and CDR2 YYREEE (reference sequence). V lost 3 bases, J lost 1 base, and 3 bases stayed unmatched. The DNA for the CDR3 is TGTGCCAGCAGCTCCACTAGCGGGGTCCAAGAGACCCAGTACTTC. It specifies CASSSTSGVQETQYF.

The DNA of the CDR3 is TGTGCCAGCAGCTTAGAGGGGTTTGTTGACTCTGGGGCCAACGTCCTGACTTTC. Residues: CASSLEGFVDSGANVLTF. The chain has TRBV7-8 and TRBJ2-6; perhaps TRBD1 as D (5 bases). V lost 1 base, J lost 0 bases, and 13 bases lay in between. This CDR3 is 18 amino acids long. Germline V lookup: CDR1 SGHVS, CDR2 FQNEAQ.

The V gene is TRBV30, the J gene TRBJ1-3, with D uncertain. The V end lost 7 bases, the J end lost 0 bases, and 10 bases lay between the germline ends. The CDR3 loop spans 13 amino acids. Looked up from germline, CDR1 is GTSNPN and CDR2 is SVGIG (reference sequence). CDR3 nucleotides: TGTGCCTCCCAGGCGTACTCTGGAAACACCATATATTTT. Residues: CASQAYSGNTIYF.

The V call is TRBV4-1, the J call TRBJ1-1, with 9 bases matching TRBD1. The CDR3 consists of 17 residues. Per germline, CDR1 MGHRA and CDR2 YSYEKL. With V trimmed by 4 bases and J by 3 bases, 12 bases remained unmatched. The CDR3 loop is CASSPGQGMGADTEAFF. As DNA, the CDR3 is TGCGCCAGCAGCCCTGGACAGGGGATGGGAGCGGACACTGAAGCTTTCTTT.

This chain links TRBV27 with TRBJ2-3, with TRBD1 matching over 7 bases. The germline V gene encodes CDR1 MNHEY and CDR2 SMNVEV (reference sequence). The CDR3 length is 14 residues. With 5 bases clipped from V and 6 bases from J, the junction kept 8 bases outside the gene matches. For the CDR3, the DNA is TGTGCCAGCAGTGACCGGGACAGCATGGATACGCAGTATTTT. It is translated as CASSDRDSMDTQYF.

The chain has TRBV28 and TRBJ2-4; weak D call: TRBD2 (6 bases). The ends were cut back, 3 bases at V and 2 bases at J, with 8 bases in the middle. This CDR3 has 14 residues. Germline CDR1 MDHEN, CDR2 SYDVKM. DNA for the CDR3: TGTGCCAGCAGTTTGGGGGGTTCCAAAAACATTCAGTACTTC. Translation: CASSLGGSKNIQYF.

This clone appeared a few times. The gene calls are TRBV9 and TRBJ2-4; D remains ambiguous. The CDR3 contains 14 residues. Between the trimmed V and J ends, which lost 0 bases and 4 bases, there was a span of 8 bases. Looked up from germline, CDR1 is SGDLS and CDR2 is YYNGEE. The CDR3 coding sequence is TGTGCCAGCAGCGTAGATGCAGGAAAAAACATTCAGTACTTC. Translating gives CASSVDAGKNIQYF.

This chain uses TRBV5-4 with TRBJ2-7, with D possibly being TRBD1 (6 bases). V was pared by 1 base and J by 1 base, with 15 bases between. Germline V lookup: CDR1 SGHNT, CDR2 YYREEE (reference sequence). This CDR3 has 16 amino acids. The CDR3 DNA reads TGTGCCAGCAGCTTGTCTCTGGGGGCGCGTTCCTACGAGCAGTACTTC. Amino acid sequence: CASSLSLGARSYEQYF.

This clone came up once. The rearrangement links TRBV5-1 to TRBJ2-1; 7 positions match TRBD1. The CDR3 totals 15 residues. Germline CDR1 is SGHRS and CDR2 is YFSETQ. V gave up 1 base and J gave up 3 bases; unmatched junction bases: 4. The CDR3 here is CASSLWGTDYNEQFF. The CDR3 DNA reads as TGCGCCAGCAGCTTGTGGGGGACAGACTACAATGAGCAGTTCTTC.

The chain is built from TRBV30 and TRBJ2-3, with D possibly TRBD1 on 7 matching bases. The germline V gene has CDR1 GTSNPN and CDR2 SVGIG (reference sequence). V was cut by 4 bases and J by 1 base, with 15 bases left in between. The CDR3 consists of 15 residues. The CDR3 DNA sequence: TGTGCCTGGAAGTATGACAGGGAGGGCACAGATACGCAGTATTTT. It is translated as CAWKYDREGTDTQYF.

The chain combines TRBV9 with TRBJ2-3; D might be TRBD1 (6 bases). V was clipped by 1 base and J by 1 base, with 13 bases between them. Germline V gene sequence: CDR1 SGDLS, CDR2 YYNGEE. This CDR3 region has 16 residues. CDR3 DNA: TGTGCCAGCAGCGTAACCGGGACAACGGGCACAGATACGCAGTATTTT. Protein product: CASSVTGTTGTDTQYF. Drawing the rest from reference TRBV9 and TRBJ2-3, the complete variable domain is DSGVTQTPKHLITATGQRVTLRCSPRSGDLSVYWYQQSLDQGLQFLIQYYNGEERAKGNILERFSAQQFPDLHSELNLSSLELGDSALYFCASSVTGTTGTDTQYFGPGTRLTVL.

This clone was recorded a few times. This chain links TRBV5-1 with TRBJ1-5; 11 bases agree with TRBD1. The V gene end was trimmed by 4 bases and the J gene end by 7 bases; junction bases not matched to a gene: 4. This CDR3 has 14 residues. Per germline, CDR1 SGHRS and CDR2 YFSETQ. CDR3 protein: CASSTGQGGQPQHF. CDR3 nucleotides: TGCGCCAGCAGCACGGGACAGGGGGGGCAGCCCCAGCATTTT.

CDR3 sequence: CASSSRGAGETQYF. In nucleotides, the CDR3 is TGTGCCAGCAGCTCGCGGGGGGCCGGGGAGACCCAGTACTTC. The V call is TRBV9, the J call TRBJ2-5; the match to TRBD2 covers 8 bases. The CDR3 runs 14 residues. J lost 5 bases, V lost 4 bases, and 7 bases had no gene match. CDR1 is SGDLS, CDR2 YYNGEE, per germline.

This clone occurred a few times. This sequence joins TRBV6-1 and TRBJ2-1, with 12 bases lining up with TRBD2. CDR3 size: 17 residues. CDR1 and CDR2 (germline): MNHNS, SASEGT. V lost 4 bases and J lost 0; bases outside the gene matches: 4. DNA of the CDR3: TGTGCCAGCAGTGCCCGACTAGCGGGAGACTCCTACAATGAGCAGTTCTTC. Protein sequence: CASSARLAGDSYNEQFF.

This clone has just a few counts. V gene TRBV7-3 combines with J gene TRBJ1-4; possible D gene TRBD1, 5 bases. The CDR3 contains 12 residues. Germline-derived CDR1 and CDR2 are SGHTA and FQGTGA. V lost 5 bases and J 8 bases, leaving 9 bases between the germline ends. In DNA form, the CDR3 reads TGTGCCAGCAGCCAGAACAGGGAAAAACTGTTTTTT. It codes for CASSQNREKLFF.

The rearrangement links TRBV4-3 to TRBJ1-2, with TRBD1 identical over 8 bases. The V gene end was trimmed by 0 bases and the J gene end by 4 bases; junction bases not matched to a gene: 10. Germline values: CDR1 LGHNA, CDR2 YSLEER. The CDR3 loop spans 17 amino acids. CDR3 DNA: TGCGCCAGCAGCCAAGATCGGGCGCGGCAGGGGGCCTATGGCTACACCTTC. This codes for CASSQDRARQGAYGYTF.

The chain carries TRBV18 and TRBJ2-2; unclear D gene. Germline V lookup: CDR1 KGHSH, CDR2 LQKENI. Trimming left V 5 bases short and J 0 bases short, with 4 bases between. This CDR3 is 13 amino acids long. CDR3 bases: TGTGCCAGCTCAACTTCGAACACCGGGGAGCTGTTTTTT. Protein: CASSTSNTGELFF.

This rearrangement joins TRBV7-9 to TRBJ2-1; a possible D gene is TRBD1 (5 bases). There are 11 residues in the CDR3. V was cut by 3 bases and J by 12 bases, with 9 bases left in between. Germline V gene data show CDR1 as SEHNR and CDR2 as FQNEAQ (reference sequence). The CDR3: CASSFDSWQFF. The CDR3 DNA sequence: TGTGCCAGCAGCTTCGACAGTTGGCAGTTCTTC.

This clone has more than one count but fewer than ten. The V and J genes are TRBV6-5 and TRBJ1-5; no clear D. Germline V gene data show CDR1 as MNHEY and CDR2 as SVGAGI. CDR3 size: 14 residues. V lost 1 base and J 5 bases, leaving 9 bases between the germline ends. The CDR3 DNA follows: TGTGCCAGCAGTTACTATCGCGGGGATCAGCCCCAGCATTTT. Amino acids: CASSYYRGDQPQHF.

The chain joins TRBV6-5 to TRBJ1-2; the match to TRBD1 covers 7 bases. Looked up from germline, CDR1 is MNHEY and CDR2 is SVGAGI. The ends lost 2 bases at V and 3 bases at J; junction bases unmatched: 6. CDR3 length: 15 residues. CDR3 in amino acids: CASSYRGTAYYGYTF. CDR3 nucleotide sequence: TGTGCCAGCAGTTACCGCGGGACAGCTTACTATGGCTACACCTTC.

The genes are TRBV6-5 and TRBJ1-4; tentative D call: TRBD1 (5 bases). The germline V gene encodes CDR1 MNHEY and CDR2 SVGAGI. The CDR3 consists of 14 residues. Trimming took off 4 bases at V and 5 bases at J, with 11 bases between the two ends. In DNA form, the CDR3 reads TGTGCCAGCAGTTGGGCCGGGGGGAATGAAAAACTGTTTTTT. It yields the protein CASSWAGGNEKLFF.

The table lists this clone with a count of one. The genes are TRBV5-1 and TRBJ1-6; no reliable D call. Trimming removed 4 bases at V and 9 bases at J, with 14 bases between. The CDR3 sequence is 14 residues long. Germline assignment: CDR1 SGHRS and CDR2 YFSETQ. CDR3 sequence (DNA): TGCGCCAGCAGCCAAGGTTCCTCGGGTTCACCCCTCCACTTT. It is translated as CASSQGSSGSPLHF. Together with reference TRBV5-1 and TRBJ1-6, the CDR3 gives the full variable domain: KAGVTQTPRYLIKTRGQQVTLSCSPISGHRSVSWYQQTPGQGLQFLFEYFSETQRNKGNFPGRFSGRQFSNSRSEMNVSTLELGDSALYLCASSQGSSGSPLHFGNGTRLTVT.

The gene calls are TRBV4-1 and TRBJ2-2; TRBD1 aligns across 9 bases. Germline V lookup: CDR1 MGHRA, CDR2 YSYEKL. The J segment lost 2 bases and the V segment lost 1 base, leaving 8 bases of the junction unmatched. The CDR3 spans 18 residues. Here the CDR3 reads CASSQGGPGQGNTGELFF. CDR3 coding DNA: TGCGCCAGCAGCCAAGGAGGGCCGGGACAGGGCAACACCGGGGAGCTGTTTTTT.

CDR3 in amino acids: CASSYTTGGPYEQYF. Written as DNA, the CDR3 is TGTGCCAGCAGTTACACGACAGGGGGCCCCTACGAGCAGTACTTC. The chain joins TRBV6-5 to TRBJ2-7, with 10 bases that match TRBD1. The junction had 3 bases not matched to a gene; V was cut back by 2 bases and J by 2 bases. CDR3 size: 15 residues. Per germline, CDR1 MNHEY and CDR2 SVGAGI.